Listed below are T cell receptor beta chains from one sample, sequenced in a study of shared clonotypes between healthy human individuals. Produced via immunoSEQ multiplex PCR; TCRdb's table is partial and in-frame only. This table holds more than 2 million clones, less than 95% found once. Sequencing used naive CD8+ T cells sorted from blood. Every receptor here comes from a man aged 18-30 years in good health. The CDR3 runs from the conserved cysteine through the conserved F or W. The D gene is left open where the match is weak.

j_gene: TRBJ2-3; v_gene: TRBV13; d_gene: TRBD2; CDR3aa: CASSLGQRESTDTQYF
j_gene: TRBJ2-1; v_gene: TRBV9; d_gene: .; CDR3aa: CASSVTLEPSSYNEQFF
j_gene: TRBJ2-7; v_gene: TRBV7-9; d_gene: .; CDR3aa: CASSPPDGESYEQYF
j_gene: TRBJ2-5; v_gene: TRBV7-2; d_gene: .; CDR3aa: CASSLVGGAIQETQYF
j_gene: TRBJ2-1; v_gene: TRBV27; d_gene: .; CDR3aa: CASSLGGRDEQFF
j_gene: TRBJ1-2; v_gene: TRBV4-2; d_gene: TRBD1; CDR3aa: CASSQGLGQLESRGYTF
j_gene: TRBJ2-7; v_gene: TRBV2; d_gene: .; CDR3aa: CASSDNSVSYEQYF
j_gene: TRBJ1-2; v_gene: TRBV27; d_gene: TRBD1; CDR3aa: CASSLAGGYGYTF
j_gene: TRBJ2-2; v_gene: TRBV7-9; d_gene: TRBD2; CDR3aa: CASSLFSGYTGELFF
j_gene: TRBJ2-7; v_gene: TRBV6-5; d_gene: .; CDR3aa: CASSSAASSYEQYF
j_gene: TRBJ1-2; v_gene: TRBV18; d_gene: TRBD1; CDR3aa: CASSPPGTGWVSNYGYTF
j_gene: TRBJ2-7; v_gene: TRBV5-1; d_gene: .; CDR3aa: CASSLAPQGTEQYF
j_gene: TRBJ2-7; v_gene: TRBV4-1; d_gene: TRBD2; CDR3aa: CASSQDFLAARLSYEQYF
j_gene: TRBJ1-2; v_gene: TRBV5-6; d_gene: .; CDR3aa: CASSLEPGLANYGYTF
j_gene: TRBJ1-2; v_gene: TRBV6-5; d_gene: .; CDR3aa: CASSYGGNYGYTF
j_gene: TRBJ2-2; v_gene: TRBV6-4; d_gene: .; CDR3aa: CASRPDQWGGGELFF
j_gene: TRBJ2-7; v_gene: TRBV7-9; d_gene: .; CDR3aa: CASSPAGQTPYEQYF
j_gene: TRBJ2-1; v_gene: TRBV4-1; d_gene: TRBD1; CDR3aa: CASSQRQGYNEQFF
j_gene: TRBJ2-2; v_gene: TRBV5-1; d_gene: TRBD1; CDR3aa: CASSLVSGGTGELFF
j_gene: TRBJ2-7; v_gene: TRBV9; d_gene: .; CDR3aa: CASSVGLGAYEQYF
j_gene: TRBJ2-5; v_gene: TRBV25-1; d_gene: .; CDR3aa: CASSEGTQYF
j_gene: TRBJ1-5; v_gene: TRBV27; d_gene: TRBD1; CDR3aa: CASSLLQGGNQPQHF
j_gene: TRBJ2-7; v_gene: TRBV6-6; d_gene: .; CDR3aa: CASSYGRNEQYF
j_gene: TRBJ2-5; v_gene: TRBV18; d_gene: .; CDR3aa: CASSPQGSETQYF
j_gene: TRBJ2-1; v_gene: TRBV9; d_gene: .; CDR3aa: CASSSEGGGNEQFF
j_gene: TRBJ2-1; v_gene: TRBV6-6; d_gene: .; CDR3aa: CASSYSLRGDEQFF
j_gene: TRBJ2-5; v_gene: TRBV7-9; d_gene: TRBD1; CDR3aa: CASSSPTGGGETQYF
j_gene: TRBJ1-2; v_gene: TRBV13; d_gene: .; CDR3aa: CASSVAAGIGSYTF